Below, 24 T cell receptor beta chains from the same sample are listed, as sequenced in a study of siplizumab effects on memory and regulatory T cells. Using immunoSEQ multiplex PCR, the repertoire was profiled, and TCRdb retains in-frame clones only, with some absent. The table shows 60,000 to 65,000 clones, with 79% occurring only once. Sequenced material: memory CD4+ T cells sorted from blood. These receptors came from a human donor in good health.

V and J are TRBV19 and TRBJ1-5; D perhaps matches TRBD1 (5 bases). CDR3 length equals 16 residues. Trimming cost V 3 bases and J 2 bases, with 14 bases left between them. Germline assignment: CDR1 LNHDA and CDR2 SQIVND (reference sequence). The CDR3 here is CASSIKRRGGNQPQHF. In DNA, the CDR3 is TGTGCCAGTAGTATCAAGCGTCGGGGGGGCAATCAGCCCCAGCATTTT.

This chain connects TRBV6-7 to TRBJ1-4; weak D call: TRBD1 (6 bases). TRBV6-7 is identified as an open reading frame with a role that is uncertain. The CDR3 covers 16 residues. Trimming took 6 bases from V and 0 from J, leaving 14 bases between them. CDR3 DNA: TGTGCCAGCAGACCAGGACAGTTACCAACTAATGAAAAACTGTTTTTT. Its protein is CASRPGQLPTNEKLFF.

The genes are TRBV7-2 and TRBJ1-5; no clear D gene. Germline V gene data show CDR1 as SGHTA and CDR2 as FQGNSA. The CDR3 sequence is 14 residues long. V lost 1 base and J lost 7, with 11 bases in between. The CDR3 DNA sequence: TGTGCCAGCAGCTTAGGGCTGTGGGGACAGCCCCAGCATTTT. This gives the protein CASSLGLWGQPQHF.

This clone came up once. V is TRBV10-3 and J is TRBJ1-2; 8 bases fit TRBD1. V lost 3 bases, J lost 8 bases, and 11 bases stayed unmatched. Germline values: CDR1 ENHRY, CDR2 SYGVKD. This CDR3 comprises 15 residues. The CDR3 coding sequence is TGTGCCATCAGTGAATGGGTACAGGGGGAGAGGGGCTACACCTTC. Its translation is CAISEWVQGERGYTF.

This clone was seen more than once but under ten times. This chain joins TRBV7-2 and TRBJ2-1; D not certain. This CDR3 is built from 13 residues. CDR1 and CDR2 from the germline V gene are SGHTA and FQGNSA. Deletions cut 1 base from V and 6 bases from J, with 7 bases between. The CDR3 sequence is CASSLESGNEQFF. The CDR3 coding sequence is TGTGCCAGCAGCTTAGAGTCAGGCAATGAGCAGTTCTTC.

In its sample, this clone was seen a few times. This chain links TRBV7-2 with TRBJ2-2; TRBD1 aligns across 9 bases. The V and J ends lost 1 base and 7 bases, in that order; junction bases with no gene match: 4. The CDR3 length is 15 residues. Germline assignment: CDR1 SGHTA and CDR2 FQGNSA. The CDR3 protein is CASSLGDRANGELFF. The CDR3 nucleotides are TGTGCCAGCAGCTTAGGGGACAGGGCAAACGGGGAGCTGTTTTTT.

The J gene is TRBJ1-4, the V gene TRBV7-3; 10 nucleotides align to TRBD1. The germline CDR1 and CDR2 sequences are SGHTA and FQGTGA. The CDR3 spans 14 residues. J lost 8 bases, V lost 10 bases, and 10 bases had no gene match. CDR3 DNA sequence: TGTGCCATCAACTATACGGACAGGGGGGAAAAACTGTTTTTT. Translated, it gives CAINYTDRGEKLFF.

The chain combines TRBV7-6 with TRBJ2-3; D gene unclear. The CDR3 totals 13 residues. Looked up from germline, CDR1 is SGHVS and CDR2 is FNYEAQ. Trimming left V 4 bases short and J 0 bases short, with 5 bases between. CDR3 nucleotides: TGTGCCAGCAGCTGGGCTAGCACAGATACGCAGTATTTT. Protein: CASSWASTDTQYF.

The genes are TRBV11-3 and TRBJ2-7; a possible D gene is TRBD1 (6 bases). This CDR3 is 15 amino acids long. V shed 5 bases and J shed 5 bases, with 19 bases lying between them. Germline V gene lookup returns CDR1 SGHNT and CDR2 YENEEA. In DNA, the CDR3 is TGTGCCAGCAGCAAAGGGAACAGGGACGTCAACGAGCAGTACTTC. It encodes CASSKGNRDVNEQYF.

V is TRBV29-1 and J is TRBJ1-2; 7 nucleotides agree with TRBD1. CDR1 and CDR2 from the germline V gene are SQVTM and ANQGSEA. The CDR3 has 12 residues. V shed 4 bases, J shed 8 bases, and the junction held 7 bases outside the gene matches. The CDR3 bases are TGCAGCGTTGCCGAGGGGGCGCCCGGCTACACCTTC. This gives the protein CSVAEGAPGYTF.

The chain joins TRBV6-5 to TRBJ2-5; no clear D gene. The CDR3 contains 13 residues. The germline V gene has CDR1 MNHEY and CDR2 SVGAGI. Trimming took 4 bases from V and 4 from J, leaving 10 bases between them. The CDR3 region is CASSWSPLETQYF. The CDR3 bases are TGTGCCAGCAGTTGGTCTCCACTAGAGACCCAGTACTTC.

This chain links TRBV15 with TRBJ2-7, with TRBD2 matching over 7 bases. CDR3 size: 16 residues. V was pared by 4 bases and J by 3 bases, with 12 bases of the junction left unmatched. Germline CDR1 is LNHNV and CDR2 is YYDKDF (reference sequence). The CDR3 spells CATSNSLRGNLYEQYF. CDR3 nucleotide sequence: TGTGCCACCAGCAATTCCCTGCGGGGGAACCTCTACGAGCAGTACTTC.

This chain connects TRBV5-1 to TRBJ2-3, with 12 nucleotides matching TRBD2. Trimming took 0 bases from V and 8 from J; bases not matched to a gene: 7. From germline, CDR1 is SGHRS and CDR2 YFSETQ. The CDR3 has 16 residues. CDR3 sequence (DNA): TGCGCCAGCAGCTTGGTTACTAGCGGGGGGCGGGGTACGCAGTATTTT. It encodes CASSLVTSGGRGTQYF.

V usage is TRBV30 and J usage is TRBJ2-1, with TRBD2 identical over 12 bases. CDR1 is GTSNPN and CDR2 is SVGIG in the germline V gene (reference sequence). The CDR3 totals 15 residues. V shed 2 bases and J 5 bases; nucleotides not matched to a gene: 4. The CDR3 is CAWSLAGGPHNEQFF. In nucleotides, the CDR3 is TGTGCCTGGAGTCTAGCGGGGGGGCCCCACAATGAGCAGTTCTTC.

This chain links TRBV7-2 with TRBJ2-7; D is perhaps TRBD1 or TRBD2 (6 bases each). Germline loops: CDR1 SGHTA, CDR2 FQGNSA. Trimming took 5 bases from V and 3 from J, leaving 11 bases between them. This CDR3 comprises 13 residues. CDR3 in amino acids: CASSRGGHYEQYF. The CDR3 region has the DNA TGTGCCAGCAGCAGAGGGGGGCACTACGAGCAGTACTTC.

This sequence joins TRBV4-2 and TRBJ2-7; 8 nucleotides agree with TRBD2. The V gene end was trimmed by 0 bases and the J gene end by 7 bases; junction bases not matched to a gene: 11. This CDR3 spans 16 amino acids. In germline, CDR1 is LGHNA, CDR2 YNFKEQ. CDR3 in amino acids: CASSQDRRGALSEQYF. In DNA, the CDR3 is TGTGCCAGCAGCCAAGATCGGCGGGGGGCCCTGAGTGAGCAGTACTTC.

This clone was counted a few times. The rearrangement joins TRBV7-9 to TRBJ1-2, with 7 bases that match TRBD1. The CDR3 extends over 14 amino acids. CDR1 and CDR2 from the germline V gene are SEHNR and FQNEAQ (reference sequence). V shed 7 bases, J shed 4 bases, and the junction held 9 bases outside the gene matches. The CDR3 DNA reads as TGTGCCAGCACCAACGAGGGGGCCCTCTATGGCTACACCTTC. It encodes CASTNEGALYGYTF.

The chain is built from TRBV6-1 and TRBJ2-7, with 13 bases matching TRBD2. The CDR3 covers 13 residues. J lost 4 bases, V lost 10 bases, and 4 bases had no gene match. Per the germline V gene, CDR1 is MNHNS and CDR2 is SASEGT. CDR3 loop: CATGLAGQYEQYF. The CDR3 bases are TGTGCCACGGGACTAGCGGGGCAGTACGAGCAGTACTTC.

The chain employs TRBV19 and TRBJ2-1; TRBD1 or TRBD2 may be the D gene (5 bases each). There are 16 residues in the CDR3. V was shortened by 3 bases and J by 4 bases, with 16 bases between the two germline ends. The germline CDR1 and CDR2 sequences are LNHDA and SQIVND (reference sequence). CDR3 residues: CASSINVLGVYNEQFF. The CDR3 coding sequence is TGTGCCAGTAGTATCAACGTATTGGGGGTATACAATGAGCAGTTCTTC.

This clone has only one observation. The rearrangement links TRBV6-1 to TRBJ2-7; the D gene is possibly TRBD1 (5 bases). The germline CDR1 and CDR2 sequences are MNHNS and SASEGT. The CDR3 sequence is 13 residues long. V was shortened by 2 bases and J by 3 bases, with 8 bases between the two germline ends. DNA of the CDR3: TGTGCCAGCAGTGAACGGCAGGGCTACGAGCAGTACTTC. It codes for CASSERQGYEQYF.

DNA of the CDR3: TGCGCCAGCAGCCTTATCCATCCGAGGGACAATGAGCAGTTCTTC. Amino acids: CASSLIHPRDNEQFF. This chain connects TRBV5-1 to TRBJ2-1, with a tentative D call TRBD2 (5 bases). In germline, CDR1 is SGHRS, CDR2 YFSETQ. V lost 4 bases to trimming and J lost 5 bases, with 16 bases between them. This CDR3 has 15 amino acids.

V and J are TRBV27 and TRBJ2-3; D is ambiguous. The germline gives CDR1 MNHEY, CDR2 SMNVEV (reference sequence). V was pared by 5 bases and J by 3 bases, with 18 bases between. The CDR3 has 16 amino acids. The CDR3 reads CASSVLNLIGTDTQYF. CDR3 in DNA: TGTGCCAGCAGTGTCTTAAACCTAATCGGGACAGATACGCAGTATTTT.

Concerning this clone: The junction and the germline gene differ at one end; a read error may be behind it. This chain connects TRBV14 to TRBJ1-1; D not resolved. This CDR3 spans 13 amino acids. Germline lookup yields CDR1 SGHDN and CDR2 FVKESK. This CDR3 reads CASSQSRGPGPSF. The CDR3 DNA is TGTGCCAGCAGCCAATCCCGAGGGCCAGGACCGTCATTT.

This rearrangement joins TRBV30 to TRBJ1-2, with D unresolved. The CDR3 contains 12 residues. Germline V CDR1 and CDR2: GTSNPN, SVGIG (reference sequence). Deletions cut 2 bases from V and 0 bases from J, with 4 bases between. The CDR3, as DNA: TGTGCCTGGAGTACTTCTAACTATGGCTACACCTTC. Its protein product is CAWSTSNYGYTF. The full variable domain, with the rest looked up from reference TRBV30 and TRBJ1-2, is SQTIHQWPATLVQPVGSPLSLECTVEGTSNPNLYWYRQAAGRGLQLLFYSVGIGQISSEVPQNLSASRPQDRQFILSSKKLLLSDSGFYLCAWSTSNYGYTFGSGTRLTVV.